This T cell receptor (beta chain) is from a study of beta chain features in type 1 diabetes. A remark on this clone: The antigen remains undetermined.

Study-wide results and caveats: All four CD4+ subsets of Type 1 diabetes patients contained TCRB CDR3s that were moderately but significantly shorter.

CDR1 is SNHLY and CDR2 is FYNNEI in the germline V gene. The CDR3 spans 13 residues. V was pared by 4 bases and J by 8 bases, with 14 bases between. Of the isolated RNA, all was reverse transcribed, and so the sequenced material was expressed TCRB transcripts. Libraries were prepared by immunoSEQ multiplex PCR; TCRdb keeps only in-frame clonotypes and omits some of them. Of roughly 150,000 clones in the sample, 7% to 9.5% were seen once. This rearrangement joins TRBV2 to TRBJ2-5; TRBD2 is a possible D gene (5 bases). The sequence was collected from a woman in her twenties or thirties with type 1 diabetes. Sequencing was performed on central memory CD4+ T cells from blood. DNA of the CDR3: TGTGCCAGCAGTGTCCGACTACGACCTACCCAGTACTTC. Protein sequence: CASSVRLRPTQYF. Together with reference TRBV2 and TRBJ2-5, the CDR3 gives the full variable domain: EPEVTQTPSHQVTQMGQEVILRCVPISNHLYFYWYRQILGQKVEFLVSFYNNEISEKSEIFDDQFSVERPDGSNFTLKIRSTKLEDSAMYFCASSVRLRPTQYFGPGTRLLVL.